A selection of T cell receptor beta chains follows, all from one sample in a study of human T cells and chemical hapten exposure. TCRdb re-derived calls from the RACE reads in MiXCR, one entry per CDR3 protein. Of around 350,000 distinct CDR3 sequences in the sample, about 5% are singletons; the top ten hold around 8.6%. Sample: whole blood, taken in connection with sensitization to the hapten diphenylcyclopropenone (DPC). These receptors were collected from a woman under 30 with alopecia areata. Some clones in this sample may be carry-over from other donors' samples. Both conserved end residues are part of each CDR3. The D gene is left open where the match is weak. Only some rows state a clone size, as once, few, many or a class for expanded clones.

cdr3_aa	cdr3_nt	clone_size	v_call	d_call	j_call
CASSQGGGEETQYF	TGTGCTAGCAGCCAGGGAGGGGGGGAAGAGACCCAGTACTTC	few	TRBV7-7	.	TRBJ2-5
CASSLEGGLEPQHF	TGTGCCAGCAGCTTAGAGGGGGGACTGGAGCCCCAGCATTTT	many	TRBV11-2	.	TRBJ1-5
CASSPQGRGYTF	TGTGCCAGCAGTCCTCAGGGTCGAGGCTACACCTTC	many	TRBV12-3/TRBV12-4	.	TRBJ1-2
CASSLAISSGNTIYF	TGTGCCAGCAGTTTAGCCATTAGCTCTGGAAACACCATATATTTT	.	TRBV12-3/TRBV12-4	.	TRBJ1-3
CASSLAVSADRDIQYF	TGTGCCAGCAGCTTAGCTGTGTCGGCAGACCGGGACATTCAGTACTTC	many	TRBV7-9	.	TRBJ2-4
CASSQPRFGGNEQFF	TGTGCCAGCAGCCAACCTCGGTTCGGAGGCAATGAGCAGTTCTTC	many	TRBV4-2	.	TRBJ2-1
CASSLAPGTGVEKLFF	TGTGCCAGCAGCTTAGCCCCCGGGACAGGGGTCGAAAAACTGTTTTTT	many	TRBV7-9	TRBD1	TRBJ1-4
CASSLSGDGEAFF	TGTGCCAGCAGCTTATCAGGGGACGGTGAAGCTTTCTTT	few	TRBV7-9	.	TRBJ1-1
CASSSGGKGSYEQYF	TGTGCCAGCAGCTCAGGGGGTAAGGGCTCCTACGAGCAGTACTTC	.	TRBV27	TRBD1	TRBJ2-7
CATVGLDTDTQYF	TGTGCCACCGTTGGACTCGACACAGATACGCAGTATTTT	.	TRBV10-3	.	TRBJ2-3
CASSYSRGTSFSEQFF	TGTGCCAGCAGTTACTCCCGAGGGACTAGCTTTAGTGAGCAGTTCTTC	.	TRBV6-5	TRBD2	TRBJ2-1
CASRGGRYIQYF	TGTGCCAGCAGGGGGGGGAGGTACATTCAGTACTTC	many	TRBV6-5	TRBD2	TRBJ2-4
CASSPPGQGWEKLFF	TGTGCCAGCAGCCCGCCGGGACAGGGATGGGAAAAACTGTTTTTT	few	TRBV7-2	TRBD1	TRBJ1-4
CASSPSRDRGQETQYF	TGCGCCAGCAGCCCCAGCCGGGACAGGGGGCAAGAGACCCAGTACTTC	few	TRBV5-1	TRBD1	TRBJ2-5
CASSYRGEAFF	TGTGCCAGCAGCTATCGGGGAGAGGCTTTCTTT	many	TRBV7-3	.	TRBJ1-1
CASSPRGGQLNEQFF	TGTGCCAGCAGCCCCAGAGGGGGACAGCTGAATGAGCAGTTCTTC	few	TRBV7-2	TRBD1	TRBJ2-1
CASSEKGQSNTGELFF	TGTGCCAGCAGCGAGAAGGGACAGTCGAACACCGGGGAGCTGTTTTTT	few	TRBV11-3	TRBD1	TRBJ2-2
CASSLLQGDTQYF	TGTGCCAGCAGCCTTCTACAGGGGGATACGCAGTATTTT	many	TRBV14	TRBD1	TRBJ2-3
CASTDPSGGQETQYF	TGTGCCAGCACCGATCCTAGCGGGGGTCAAGAGACCCAGTACTTC	.	TRBV6-5	TRBD2	TRBJ2-5
CASSFPYNSPLHF	TGTGCCAGCAGCTTTCCGTATAATTCACCCCTCCACTTT	.	TRBV7-9	.	TRBJ1-6
CASSKGGADGYTF	TGTGCCAGTAGTAAAGGGGGCGCCGATGGCTACACCTTC	few	TRBV19	TRBD1	TRBJ1-2
CASSQDAGVYEQYF	TGTGCCAGCAGCCAAGATGCGGGGGTCTACGAGCAGTACTTC	few	TRBV3-1	TRBD2	TRBJ2-7
CASSESVAGGPSSYEQYF	TGTGCCAGCAGCGAGTCAGTAGCGGGGGGGCCTTCATCCTACGAGCAGTACTTC	.	TRBV7-2	TRBD2	TRBJ2-7
CASGVQGIEEKLFF	TGTGCCAGCGGGGTACAGGGGATTGAGGAAAAACTGTTTTTT	few	TRBV7-9	TRBD1	TRBJ1-4
CSVEDPTAAYGYTF	TGCAGCGTTGAAGATCCCACGGCTGCTTATGGCTACACCTTC	many	TRBV29-1	.	TRBJ1-2
CSAIWARSSTDTQYF	TGCAGTGCTATATGGGCTAGATCTAGCACAGATACGCAGTATTTT	.	TRBV20-1	.	TRBJ2-3
CATSADSGANVLTF	TGTGCCACTTCAGCCGACTCTGGGGCCAACGTCCTGACTTTC	many	TRBV6-2/TRBV6-3	.	TRBJ2-6
CSVEDGTSENTGELFF	TGCAGCGTTGAAGACGGGACTAGCGAGAACACCGGGGAGCTGTTTTTT	many	TRBV29-1	TRBD2	TRBJ2-2
CASSQVPGQSNQPQHF	TGTGCCAGCAGCCAAGTACCAGGACAGAGCAATCAGCCCCAGCATTTT	few	TRBV4-2	.	TRBJ1-5